This T cell receptor beta chain originates from a study of shared clonotypes between healthy human individuals. Broader study findings: Clonotype sharing across four donors was observed for around 5% of naive CD4 clonotypes.

The data were produced by immunoSEQ multiplex PCR, yet TCRdb's version contains in-frame clones alone and is incomplete. The sample holds roughly 2.1 million clones, 85% to 95% seen once. Comment on this clone: As yet, its antigen is unknown.

CDR1 is MNHEY and CDR2 is SVGAGI in the germline V gene. The germline V and J ends were trimmed by 8 bases and 6 bases, with 13 bases remaining between them. This CDR3 contains 13 residues. CD45RO-negative cells were positively selected for CCR7, leaving out terminally differentiated effector memory CD45RA+ cells. The clonotype originates from a man aged 18 to 30 in good health. Some clones in this sample may be carry-over from other donors' samples. The chain carries TRBV6-5 and TRBJ2-2; tentatively, D is TRBD1 or TRBD2 (5 bases each). The sample taken for sequencing was naive CD8+ T cells from PBMCs. The CDR3 DNA follows: TGTGCCAGCCACCAGGGAGCGGCCGGGGAGCTGTTTTTT. Its translation: CASHQGAAGELFF.